The entry below describes one T cell receptor (beta chain). The target antigen is unknown. The sample originates from a study of cytomegalovirus exposure and HLA in healthy donors. Regarding the study as a whole: The study designated some 180 TCR beta chains cytomegalovirus-associated. Most TCR sequences were rare, but some public TCRs occurred in many donors.

Germline V gene lookup returns CDR1 MNHEY and CDR2 SMNVEV (reference sequence). With V trimmed by 2 bases and J by 4 bases, 5 bases remained unmatched. This CDR3 has 15 amino acids. Sequenced by immunoSEQ multiplex PCR; TCRdb stores in-frame clones only, minus some. The sample has about 130,000 clones, just under 95% seen once; the top ten hold around 1.2%. Material for sequencing was PBMCs. The clonotype comes from a woman between 18 and 29 years old in good health and CMV-seronegative. V is TRBV27 and J is TRBJ2-1; 7 bases are a match to TRBD2. The CDR3 spells CASSLTTSAYNEQFF. The CDR3 nucleotides are TGTGCCAGCAGTTTAACAACTAGCGCTTACAATGAGCAGTTCTTC.